This T cell receptor beta chain was recorded in a study of blood T cell repertoires in COVID-19. Sequenced by immunoSEQ multiplex PCR; TCRdb stores in-frame clones only, minus some. The table has 250,000 or so clones, 85% to 95% seen once. The CDR3 consists of 15 residues. CDR1 and CDR2 (germline): SGHKS, YYEKEE (reference sequence). V lost 4 bases to trimming and J lost 8 bases; unmatched junction nucleotides: 11. Sequencing used peripheral blood. This chain connects TRBV5-5 to TRBJ1-4; TRBD1 matches at 7 bases. This receptor was taken from a man aged 25 to 40 with COVID-19, enrolled during active disease. CDR3 coding DNA: TGTGCCAGCAGCCGAACAGGGGTGGGGGGAGAAAAACTGTTTTTT. Amino acids: CASSRTGVGGEKLFF.